The clone carrying this T cell receptor (beta chain) occurred a few times. These data belong to a study of blood T cell repertoires in COVID-19. Background on the study: Material from acute and convalescent COVID-19 was sourced from the United States, Italy and Spain.

Clones were sequenced by immunoSEQ multiplex PCR, and TCRdb holds only the in-frame ones, with some missing. The table shows approximately 230,000 clones, with more than 70% occurring only once. The CDR3 has 13 amino acids. Germline CDR1 SSHAT, CDR2 FNYEAQ (reference sequence). This receptor was identified in a woman aged 40 to 55 who had recovered from COVID-19. The chain has TRBV7-7 and TRBJ2-5; 10 positions match TRBD2. The material sequenced was peripheral blood. The chain's CDR3 is CAAGTSAGETQYF. As DNA, the CDR3 is TGTGCTGCCGGGACTAGCGCCGGAGAGACCCAGTACTTC.